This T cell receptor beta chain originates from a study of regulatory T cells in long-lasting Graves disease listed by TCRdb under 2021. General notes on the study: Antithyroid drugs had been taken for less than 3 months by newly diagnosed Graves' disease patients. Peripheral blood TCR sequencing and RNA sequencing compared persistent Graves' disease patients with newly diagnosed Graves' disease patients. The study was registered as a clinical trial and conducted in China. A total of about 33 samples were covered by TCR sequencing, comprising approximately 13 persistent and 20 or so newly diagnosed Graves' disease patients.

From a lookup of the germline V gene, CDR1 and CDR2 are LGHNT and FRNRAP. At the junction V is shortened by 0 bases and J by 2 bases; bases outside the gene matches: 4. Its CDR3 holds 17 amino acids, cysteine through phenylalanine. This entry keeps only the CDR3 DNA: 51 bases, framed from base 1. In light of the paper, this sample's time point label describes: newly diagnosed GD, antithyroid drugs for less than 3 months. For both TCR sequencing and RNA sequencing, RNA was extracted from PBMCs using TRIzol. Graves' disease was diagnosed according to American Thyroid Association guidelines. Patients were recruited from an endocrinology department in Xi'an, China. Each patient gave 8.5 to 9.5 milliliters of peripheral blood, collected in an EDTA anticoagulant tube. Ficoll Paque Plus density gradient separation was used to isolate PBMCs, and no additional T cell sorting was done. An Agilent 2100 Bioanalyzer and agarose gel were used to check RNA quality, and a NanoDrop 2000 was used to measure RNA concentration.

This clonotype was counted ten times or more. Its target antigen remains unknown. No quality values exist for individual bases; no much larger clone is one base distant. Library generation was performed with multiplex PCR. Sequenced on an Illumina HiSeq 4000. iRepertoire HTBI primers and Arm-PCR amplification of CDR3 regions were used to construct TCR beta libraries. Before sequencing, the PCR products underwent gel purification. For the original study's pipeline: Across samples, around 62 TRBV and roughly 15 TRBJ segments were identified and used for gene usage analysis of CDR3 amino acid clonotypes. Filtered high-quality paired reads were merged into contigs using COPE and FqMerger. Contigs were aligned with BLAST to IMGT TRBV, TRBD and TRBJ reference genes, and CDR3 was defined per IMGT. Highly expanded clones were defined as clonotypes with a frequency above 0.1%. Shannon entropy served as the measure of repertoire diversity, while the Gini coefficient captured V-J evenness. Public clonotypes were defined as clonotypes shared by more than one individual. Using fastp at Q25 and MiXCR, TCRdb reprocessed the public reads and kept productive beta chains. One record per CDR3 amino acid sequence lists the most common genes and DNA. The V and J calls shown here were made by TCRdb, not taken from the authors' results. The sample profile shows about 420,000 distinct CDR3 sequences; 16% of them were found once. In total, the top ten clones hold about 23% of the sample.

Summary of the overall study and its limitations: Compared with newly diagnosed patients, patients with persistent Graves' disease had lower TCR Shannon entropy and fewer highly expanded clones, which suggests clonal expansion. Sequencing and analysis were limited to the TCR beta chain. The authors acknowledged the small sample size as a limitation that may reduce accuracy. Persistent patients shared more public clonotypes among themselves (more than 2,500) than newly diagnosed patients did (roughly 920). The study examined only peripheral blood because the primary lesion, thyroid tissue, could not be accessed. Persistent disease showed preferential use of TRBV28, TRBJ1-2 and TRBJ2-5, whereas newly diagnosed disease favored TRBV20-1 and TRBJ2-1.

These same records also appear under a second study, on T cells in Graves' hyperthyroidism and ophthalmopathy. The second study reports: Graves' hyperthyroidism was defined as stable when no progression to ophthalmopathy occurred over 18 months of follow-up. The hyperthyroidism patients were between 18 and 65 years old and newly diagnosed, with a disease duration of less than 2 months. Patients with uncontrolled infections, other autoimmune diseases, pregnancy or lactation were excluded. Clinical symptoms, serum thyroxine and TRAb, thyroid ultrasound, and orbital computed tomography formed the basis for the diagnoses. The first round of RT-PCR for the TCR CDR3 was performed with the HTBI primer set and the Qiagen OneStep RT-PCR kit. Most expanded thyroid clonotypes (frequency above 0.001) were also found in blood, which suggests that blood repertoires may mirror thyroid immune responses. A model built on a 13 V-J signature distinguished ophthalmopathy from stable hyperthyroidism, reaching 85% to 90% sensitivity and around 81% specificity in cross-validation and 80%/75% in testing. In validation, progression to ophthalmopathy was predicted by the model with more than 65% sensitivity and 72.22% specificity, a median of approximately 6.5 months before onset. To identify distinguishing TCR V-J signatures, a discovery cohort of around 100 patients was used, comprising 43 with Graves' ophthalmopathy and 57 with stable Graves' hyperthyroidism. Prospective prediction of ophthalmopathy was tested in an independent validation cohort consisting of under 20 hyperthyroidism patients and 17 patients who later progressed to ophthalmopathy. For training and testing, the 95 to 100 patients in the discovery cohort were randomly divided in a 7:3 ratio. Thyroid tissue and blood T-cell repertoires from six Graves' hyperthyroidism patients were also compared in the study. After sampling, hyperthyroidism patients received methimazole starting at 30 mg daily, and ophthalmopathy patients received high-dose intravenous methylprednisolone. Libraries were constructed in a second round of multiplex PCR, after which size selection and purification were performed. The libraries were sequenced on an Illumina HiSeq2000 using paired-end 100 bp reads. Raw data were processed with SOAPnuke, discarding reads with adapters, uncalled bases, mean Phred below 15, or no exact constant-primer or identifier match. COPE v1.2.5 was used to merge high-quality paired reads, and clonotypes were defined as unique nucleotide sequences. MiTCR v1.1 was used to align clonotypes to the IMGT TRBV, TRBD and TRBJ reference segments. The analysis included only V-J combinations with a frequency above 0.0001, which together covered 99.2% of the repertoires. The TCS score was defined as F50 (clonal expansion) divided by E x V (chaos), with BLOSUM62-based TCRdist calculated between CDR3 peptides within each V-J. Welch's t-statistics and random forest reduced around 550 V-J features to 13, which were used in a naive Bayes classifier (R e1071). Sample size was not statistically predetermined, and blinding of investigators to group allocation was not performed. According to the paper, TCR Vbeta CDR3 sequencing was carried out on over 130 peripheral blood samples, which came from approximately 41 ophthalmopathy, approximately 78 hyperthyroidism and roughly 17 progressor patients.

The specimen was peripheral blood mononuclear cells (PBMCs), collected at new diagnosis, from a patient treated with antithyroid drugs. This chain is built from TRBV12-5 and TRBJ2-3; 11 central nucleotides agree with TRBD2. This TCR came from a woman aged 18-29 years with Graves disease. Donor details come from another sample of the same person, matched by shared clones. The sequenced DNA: TGTGCTAGTGGTTTGGTCGCTAGCGGGAGGACCACAGATACGCAGTATTTT. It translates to CASGLVASGRTTDTQYF.